Below, 7 T cell receptor beta chains from the same sample are listed, as sequenced in a study of identical twins. TCRdb used MiXCR to reprocess the 5' RACE reads, holding one entry per CDR3 protein. Among around 220,000 distinct CDR3 sequences listed, 11% to 15% were seen once. Source material: memory (CD45RO+) T cells sorted from blood. These receptors all come from a young woman in good health.

DNA for the CDR3: TGTGCCAGCAGCTTGGCCGGGCGGGTGGCTTTCTTT. It is translated as CASSLAGRVAFF. The gene calls are TRBV5-4 and TRBJ1-1; D is unresolved. There are 12 residues in the CDR3. Trimming stripped 0 bases from V and 11 bases from J, with 11 bases between. Germline-derived CDR1 and CDR2 are SGHNT and YYREEE (reference sequence).

This clonotype was recorded at least ten times. The chain combines TRBV12-3 or TRBV12-4 with TRBJ1-1; D not certain. The CDR3 runs to 14 residues. Trimming stripped 0 bases from V and 1 base from J, with 6 bases between. This CDR3 is CASSLAPQNTEAFF. CDR3 DNA: TGTGCCAGCAGTTTAGCTCCGCAGAACACTGAAGCTTTCTTT.

This clonotype was seen many times. V usage is TRBV29-1 and J usage is TRBJ1-2; tentatively, D is TRBD1 (6 bases). Germline V gene sequence: CDR1 SQVTM, CDR2 ANQGSEA. Trimming stripped 4 bases from V and 4 bases from J, with 10 bases between. The CDR3 runs 12 residues. The CDR3 nucleotides read TGCAGCGTTGCGGGACACGGCTATGGCTACACCTTC. Translating gives CSVAGHGYGYTF.

The chain combines TRBV12-3 or TRBV12-4 with TRBJ2-3; TRBD1 might be the D (5 bases). CDR3 length: 14 amino acids. V was pared by 2 bases and J by 0 bases, with 6 bases between. CDR3 coding DNA: TGTGCCAGCAGTTTAAGGGGTAGCACAGATACGCAGTATTTT. This sequence encodes CASSLRGSTDTQYF.

The chain carries TRBV7-9 and TRBJ2-7, with D tentatively TRBD2 (6 bases). The V and J ends lost 5 bases and 3 bases respectively, with 8 bases between them. CDR3 length equals 12 residues. Per germline, CDR1 SEHNR and CDR2 FQNEAQ (reference sequence). The CDR3 bases are TGTGCCAGCAGCCGGGAGAACTACGAGCAGTACTTC. Translated, it gives CASSRENYEQYF.

A few counts support this clonotype. The V gene is TRBV5-1, the J gene TRBJ2-3, with a weak D call TRBD2 (5 bases). The CDR3 consists of 15 residues. V lost 4 bases and J lost 4, with 16 bases in between. The germline CDR1 and CDR2 sequences are SGHRS and YFSETQ. The CDR3 sequence is CASSRLGSPPDTQYF. CDR3 nucleotides: TGCGCCAGCAGCCGGCTTGGGAGTCCGCCAGATACGCAGTATTTT.

This clonotype was recorded a few times. The chain combines TRBV24-1 with TRBJ1-1; 7 bases agree with TRBD1. The V gene's germline CDR1 is KGHDR and CDR2 SFDVKD. The ends lost 1 base at V and 11 bases at J; junction bases unmatched: 3. The CDR3 has 12 amino acids. In nucleotides, the CDR3 is TGTGCCACCAGTGATTTAACAGGGGCCGCTTTCTTT. Protein: CATSDLTGAAFF.